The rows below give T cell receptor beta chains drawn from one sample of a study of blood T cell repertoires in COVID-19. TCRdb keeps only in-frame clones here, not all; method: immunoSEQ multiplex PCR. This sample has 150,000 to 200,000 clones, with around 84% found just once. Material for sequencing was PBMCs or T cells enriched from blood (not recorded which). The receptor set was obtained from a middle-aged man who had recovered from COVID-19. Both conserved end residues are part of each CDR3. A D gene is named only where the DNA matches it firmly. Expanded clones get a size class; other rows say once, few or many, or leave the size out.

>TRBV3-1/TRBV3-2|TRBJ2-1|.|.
CASSPTGRNEQFF
TGTGCCAGCAGCCCGACGGGGAGGAATGAGCAGTTCTTC
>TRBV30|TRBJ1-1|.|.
CAWGDGGRSTEAFF
TGTGCCTGGGGGGACGGGGGGAGGAGCACTGAAGCTTTCTTT
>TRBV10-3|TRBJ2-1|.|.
CAIDGGQRTGHNEQFF
TGTGCCATCGACGGGGGGCAAAGAACAGGGCACAATGAGCAGTTCTTC
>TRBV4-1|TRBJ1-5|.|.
CASSPPAGAHHQPQHF
TGCGCCAGCAGCCCCCCGGCGGGGGCGCATCATCAGCCCCAGCATTTT
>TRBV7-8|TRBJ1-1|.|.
CASSLASGGGTEAFF
TGTGCCAGCAGCTTAGCATCTGGGGGGGGCACTGAAGCTTTCTTT
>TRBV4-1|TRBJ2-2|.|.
CASSTIEFSGELFF
TGCGCCAGCAGCACTATAGAGTTCTCAGGGGAGCTGTTTTTT
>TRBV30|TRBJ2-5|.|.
CAWSGQVGETQYF
TGTGCCTGGAGTGGACAGGTTGGAGAGACCCAGTACTTC
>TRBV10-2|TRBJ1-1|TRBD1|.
CASRGQDHRSEAFF
TGCGCCAGCAGGGGACAGGATCATCGATCTGAAGCTTTCTTT
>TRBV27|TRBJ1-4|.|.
CASRQPGFNEKLFF
TGTGCCAGCAGGCAGCCGGGGTTTAATGAAAAACTGTTTTTT
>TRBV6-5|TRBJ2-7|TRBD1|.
CASRERTGVGHEQYF
TGTGCCAGCAGGGAGAGGACAGGGGTGGGCCACGAGCAGTACTTC
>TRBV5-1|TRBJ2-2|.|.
CASSSGHRATNTGELFF
TGCGCCAGCAGCTCGGGCCACAGGGCAACGAACACCGGGGAGCTGTTTTTT
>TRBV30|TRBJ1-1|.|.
CAWSPTREAFF
TGTGCCTGGAGCCCGACTAGAGAAGCTTTCTTT
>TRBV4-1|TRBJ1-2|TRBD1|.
CASSHPGQGRYGYTF
TGCGCCAGCAGCCACCCAGGACAGGGGAGGTATGGCTACACCTTC
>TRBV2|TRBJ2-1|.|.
CASRGDGGGEQFF
TGTGCCAGCAGGGGTGACGGAGGGGGCGAGCAGTTCTTC
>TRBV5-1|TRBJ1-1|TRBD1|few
CASSKTGSTEAFF
TGCGCCAGCAGCAAGACAGGGAGTACTGAAGCTTTCTTT
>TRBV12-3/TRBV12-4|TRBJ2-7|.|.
CASRGQYEQYF
TGTGCCAGCAGAGGACAATACGAGCAGTACTTC
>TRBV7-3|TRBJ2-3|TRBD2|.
CASSSRGEGDTQYF
TGTGCCAGCAGCTCCCGGGGGGAGGGGGATACGCAGTATTTT
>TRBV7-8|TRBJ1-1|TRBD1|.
CASSPGGGTSAFF
TGTGCCAGCAGCCCAGGGGGCGGGACTTCGGCTTTCTTT
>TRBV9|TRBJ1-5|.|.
CASSVSGSNQPQHF
TGTGCCAGCAGCGTTTCAGGGTCCAATCAGCCCCAGCATTTT
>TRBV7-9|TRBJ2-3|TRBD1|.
CASGSSRQGPRDTQYF
TGTGCCAGCGGATCGAGTCGACAGGGACCACGAGATACGCAGTATTTT
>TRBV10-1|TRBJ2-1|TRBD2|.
CASSLNTGGNYNEQFF
TGCGCCAGCAGCCTCAATACGGGAGGTAACTACAATGAGCAGTTCTTC
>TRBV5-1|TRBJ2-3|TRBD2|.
CASSATSGSTDTQYF
TGCGCCAGCAGCGCGACTAGCGGGAGCACAGATACGCAGTATTTT
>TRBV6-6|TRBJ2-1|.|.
CASSPPSGRRGGHNEQFF
TGTGCCAGCAGTCCACCTTCGGGTAGGAGGGGGGGACACAATGAGCAGTTCTTC
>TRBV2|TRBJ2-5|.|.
CASTPGVTASAGGETQYF
TGTGCCAGCACTCCAGGGGTCACCGCTAGCGCCGGGGGGGAGACCCAGTACTTC
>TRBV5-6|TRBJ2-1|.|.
CASSPKQSSYNEQFF
TGTGCCAGCAGCCCCAAACAGAGCTCCTACAATGAGCAGTTCTTC
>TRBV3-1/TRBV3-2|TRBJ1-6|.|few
CASSHSSSYNSPLHF
TGTGCCAGCAGCCATAGCAGCTCCTATAATTCACCCCTCCACTTT
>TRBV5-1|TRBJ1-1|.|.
CASSLAGEDSAFF
TGCGCCAGCAGCTTGGCCGGTGAGGACTCGGCTTTCTTT
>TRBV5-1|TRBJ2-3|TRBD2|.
CASRRFGTSGGRADTQYF
TGCGCCAGCAGGAGATTTGGGACTAGCGGGGGGAGGGCAGATACGCAGTATTTT
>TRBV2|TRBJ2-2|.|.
CASSLLGHANTGELFF
TGTGCCAGCAGCCTACTGGGACACGCGAACACCGGGGAGCTGTTTTTT
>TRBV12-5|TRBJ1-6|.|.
CASGLLMDSMLSSYNSPLHF
TGTGCTAGTGGCTTGTTAATGGACTCGATGCTAAGCTCCTATAATTCACCCCTCCACTTT
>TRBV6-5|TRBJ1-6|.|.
CASQATGDSPLHF
TGTGCCTCCCAGGCAACAGGCGATTCACCCCTCCACTTT
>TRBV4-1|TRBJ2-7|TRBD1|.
CASSQVQGYEQYF
TGCGCCAGCAGCCAAGTACAGGGGTACGAGCAGTACTTC
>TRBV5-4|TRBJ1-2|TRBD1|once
CASSLRTGRSAGYTF
TGTGCCAGCAGCTTACGGACAGGGAGGTCGGCTGGCTACACCTTC
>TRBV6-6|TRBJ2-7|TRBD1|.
CATGQGNEQYF
TGTGCCACTGGACAGGGCAACGAGCAGTACTTC
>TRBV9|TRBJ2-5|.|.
CASSVDLEETQYF
TGTGCCAGCAGCGTAGATTTAGAAGAGACCCAGTACTTC
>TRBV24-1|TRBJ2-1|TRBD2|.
CATSDPGLAGGNEQFF
TGTGCCACCAGTGACCCGGGACTAGCGGGGGGCAATGAGCAGTTCTTC
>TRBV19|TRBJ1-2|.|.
CASSTGGAPNYGYTF
TGTGCCAGTAGTACGGGGGGGGCGCCCAACTATGGCTACACCTTC
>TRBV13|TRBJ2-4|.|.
CASSSSAQRHIQYF
TGTGCCAGCAGCTCCTCTGCCCAGCGCCACATTCAGTACTTC
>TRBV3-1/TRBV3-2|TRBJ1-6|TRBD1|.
CASRRTGSESPLHF
TGTGCCAGCAGAAGGACAGGGTCGGAGTCACCCCTCCACTTT
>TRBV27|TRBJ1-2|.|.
CASSLYAGTNYGYTF
TGTGCCAGCAGTTTATACGCGGGCACCAACTATGGCTACACCTTC
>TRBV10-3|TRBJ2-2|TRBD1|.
CAIRAGTGNTGELFF
TGTGCCATCAGGGCCGGGACAGGGAACACCGGGGAGCTGTTTTTT
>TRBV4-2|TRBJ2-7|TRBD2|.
CASSSGLAGGYEQYF
TGTGCCAGCAGCTCCGGACTAGCGGGGGGTTACGAGCAGTACTTC
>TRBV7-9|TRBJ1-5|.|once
CASSLAQASQPQHF
TGTGCCAGCAGCTTGGCACAGGCGAGTCAGCCCCAGCATTTT
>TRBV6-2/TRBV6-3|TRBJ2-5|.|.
CASSYHETRGTQYF
TGTGCCAGCAGTTACCACGAAACCAGGGGGACCCAGTACTTC
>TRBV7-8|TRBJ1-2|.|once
CASSLAKVDGRPKQGYTF
TGTGCCAGCAGCTTAGCGAAGGTAGACGGCAGGCCTAAACAAGGCTACACCTTC
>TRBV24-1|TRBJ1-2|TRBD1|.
CATSDPDRYYGYTF
TGTGCCACCAGTGACCCGGACAGGTACTATGGCTACACCTTC
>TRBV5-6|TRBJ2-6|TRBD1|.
CASFEGTVLSGANVLTF
TGTGCCAGCTTCGAGGGGACAGTACTCTCTGGGGCCAACGTCCTGACTTTC
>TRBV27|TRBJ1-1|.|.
CASSSYSMNTEAFF
TGTGCCAGCAGTTCGTATAGCATGAACACTGAAGCTTTCTTT
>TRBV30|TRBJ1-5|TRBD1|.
CAWGTQGGQPQHF
TGTGCCTGGGGAACCCAGGGGGGTCAGCCCCAGCATTTT
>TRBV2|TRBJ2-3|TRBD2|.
CASSESLAGGPAHF
TGTGCCAGCAGTGAGAGTCTCGCGGGGGGGCCGGCGCATTTT
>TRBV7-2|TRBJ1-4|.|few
CASSLRAEKLFF
TGTGCCAGCAGCTTGCGCGCTGAAAAACTGTTTTTT
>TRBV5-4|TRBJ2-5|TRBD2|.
CASSPGLAGGRTYQETQYF
TGTGCCAGCAGCCCGGGACTAGCGGGGGGGAGAACGTACCAAGAGACCCAGTACTTC
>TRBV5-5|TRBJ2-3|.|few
CASSLPPSGDTQYF
TGTGCCAGCAGCTTGCCGCCTTCGGGGGATACGCAGTATTTT
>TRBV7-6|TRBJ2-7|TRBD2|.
CASSLGPGGREQYF
TGTGCCAGCAGCTTAGGGCCGGGGGGGCGCGAGCAGTACTTC
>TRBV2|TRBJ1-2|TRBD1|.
CASSEGGTGAGYGYTF
TGTGCCAGCAGTGAAGGGGGGACAGGGGCGGGATATGGCTACACCTTC